At least ten counts were recorded for the clone carrying this T cell receptor beta chain. What it recognizes is unknown. The data derive from a study of Graves' ophthalmopathy and Graves' hyperthyroidism. Study results and caveats: Cross-validated, the 13-signature model showed 87.88%/81.08% sensitivity/specificity, and 80%/75% in the test set. The study's model predicted ophthalmopathy progression at approximately 71% sensitivity and about 72% specificity.

The diagnosis combined clinical symptoms, thyroxine, TRAb, thyroid ultrasound and orbital computed tomography scans. CDR3 regions of TCR beta were amplified from RNA transcripts. HTBI primers primed a first-round RT-PCR, and a second-round multiplex PCR followed. TCRdb reprocessed the multiplex PCR reads via MiXCR and lists one record per CDR3 protein. The table lists about 370,000 distinct CDR3 sequences, about 18% of them singletons. Per the germline V gene, CDR1 is MRHNA and CDR2 is SNTAGT. V shed 4 bases and J shed 1 base, with 19 bases lying between them. The CDR3 consists of 17 residues. The specimen sequenced was peripheral blood. This rearrangement joins TRBV6-4 to TRBJ1-1; the D is unclear. This TCR derives from an adult woman with stable Graves' hyperthyroidism. CDR3 in DNA: TGTGCCAGCAGTGCCCGGGCCACTAAGTTAAAGAACACTGAAGCTTTCTTT. It encodes CASSARATKLKNTEAFF.